Following are 2 T cell receptor beta chains from one sample sequenced in a study of cytomegalovirus exposure and HLA in healthy donors. 60 Vbeta and 13 Jbeta primers were used in PCR. Produced via immunoSEQ multiplex PCR; TCRdb's table is partial and in-frame only. This sample carries 150,000 to 200,000 clones, with approximately 0.8% going to the ten biggest clones. Sequenced input: PBMCs. Receptor source: a woman aged 18-29 years in good health and CMV-seropositive.

This sequence joins TRBV12-5 and TRBJ2-7; TRBD2 matches at 12 bases. The length of the CDR3 is 14 residues. Germline loops: CDR1 LGHNT, CDR2 FRNRAP. Trimming took 7 bases from V and 2 from J; bases not matched to a gene: 3. CDR3 sequence: CASAPSGGAYEQYF. CDR3 coding DNA: TGTGCTAGTGCTCCTAGCGGGGGGGCCTACGAGCAGTACTTC.

V usage is TRBV5-8 and J usage is TRBJ2-7; TRBD2 aligns across 9 bases. The V gene end was trimmed by 7 bases and the J gene end by 2 bases; junction bases not matched to a gene: 7. Germline V gene lookup returns CDR1 SGHTS and CDR2 YDEGEE. The CDR3 has 14 amino acids. The CDR3 DNA sequence: TGTGCCAGCTGCCTACAGCGGGGGGCCTACGAGCAGTACTTC. Translating gives CASCLQRGAYEQYF.